The next 4 T cell receptor beta chains were all read from a single sample in a study of T cell responses to AZD1222 COVID-19 vaccine. The assay was immunoSEQ multiplex PCR, and TCRdb's table has in-frame clones only and misses some. The data hold some 120,000 clones, with approximately 92% observed a single time. The sample in question was peripheral blood, obtained on day 0 of AZD1222 vaccination. These receptor sequences come from an adult in good health.

The V and J genes are TRBV6-5 and TRBJ2-7, with D maybe TRBD1 (6 bases). From germline, CDR1 is MNHEY and CDR2 SVGAGI. V was shortened by 6 bases and J by 2 bases, with 14 bases between the two germline ends. The length of the CDR3 is 14 residues. CDR3 nucleotides: TGTGCCAGCAGACCCCGCAGGGGCACCTACGAGCAGTACTTC. Its translation is CASRPRRGTYEQYF.

This clone is a singleton in its sample. The V gene is TRBV20-1, the J gene TRBJ1-1, with a possible D match to TRBD1 (5 bases). CDR3 size: 11 residues. The germline CDR1 and CDR2 sequences are DFQATT and SNEGSKA (reference sequence). CDR3 protein: CIVGPDGEAFF. The CDR3 nucleotides read TGCATCGTGGGACCTGATGGTGAAGCTTTCTTT.

The rearrangement joins TRBV20-1 to TRBJ1-6; D remains ambiguous. With 0 bases removed from V and 7 bases from J, the gap between germline ends came to 1 base. CDR1 is DFQATT, CDR2 SNEGSKA, per germline (reference sequence). This CDR3 comprises 11 residues. The DNA for the CDR3 is TGCAGTGCTAGAGAGAATTCACCCCTCCACTTT. Translation: CSARENSPLHF.

The rearrangement joins TRBV9 to TRBJ1-1, with unresolved D. Trimming removed 1 base from V and 0 bases from J, with 13 bases in between. The CDR3 is made up of 16 amino acids. CDR1 SGDLS and CDR2 YYNGEE come from the germline V gene. CDR3 protein: CASSVQTNLLNTEAFF. CDR3 DNA: TGTGCCAGCAGCGTACAGACAAACCTTCTGAACACTGAAGCTTTCTTT.